The 9 T cell receptor beta chains given below trace back to one sample, sequenced in a study of OX40 agonist ivuxolimab in advanced cancers. The data were produced by immunoSEQ multiplex PCR, yet TCRdb's version contains in-frame clones alone and is incomplete. The repertoire holds around 25,000 clones, about 80% seen once, with 10% to 15% in the top ten. Sample: CD4+ or CD8+ T cells sorted from blood, taken in a trial of the OX40 agonist ivuxolimab. The receptors shown here come from an adult with an advanced solid tumor such as melanoma, head and neck, liver or kidney cancer.

V and J are TRBV7-9 and TRBJ1-1; tentative D call: TRBD1 (6 bases). In germline, CDR1 is SEHNR, CDR2 FQNEAQ (reference sequence). V was clipped by 2 bases and J by 1 base, with 8 bases between them. CDR3 length: 14 residues. CDR3 sequence: CASSLRDKNTEAFF. For the CDR3, the DNA is TGTGCCAGCAGCTTACGGGACAAGAACACTGAAGCTTTCTTT.

The CDR3 DNA follows: TGTGCCAGCCCGAAAGTGGGGCAGGAGAACTATGGCTACACCTTC. Its protein is CASPKVGQENYGYTF. The gene calls are TRBV2 and TRBJ1-2; perhaps TRBD1 as D (5 bases). The germline CDR1 and CDR2 sequences are SNHLY and FYNNEI. V lost 8 bases, J lost 2 bases, and 18 bases lay in between. The CDR3 extends over 15 amino acids.

The rearrangement links TRBV4-1 to TRBJ2-6; unclear D gene. Trimming removed 4 bases from V and 1 base from J, with 5 bases in between. The CDR3 length is 14 residues. The germline V gene encodes CDR1 MGHRA and CDR2 YSYEKL. CDR3 DNA sequence: TGCGCCAGCAGCCCCCTTTCTGGGGCCAACGTCCTGACTTTC. This encodes CASSPLSGANVLTF.

This clone was counted a few times. The chain is built from TRBV9 and TRBJ1-4; maybe TRBD1 (5 bases). In germline, CDR1 is SGDLS, CDR2 YYNGEE. V lost 0 bases and J 7 bases, leaving 13 bases between the germline ends. The CDR3 loop spans 15 amino acids. The DNA for the CDR3 is TGTGCCAGCAGCGTAGACGGGGGGTTGGGTGAAAAACTGTTTTTT. It is translated as CASSVDGGLGEKLFF.

CDR3 amino acids: CASSLGDNSPLHF. As DNA, the CDR3 is TGTGCCAGCAGTCTGGGGGATAATTCACCCCTCCACTTT. J is TRBJ1-6 and V is TRBV6-5, with D perhaps TRBD1 (5 bases). V gave up 5 bases and J gave up 5 bases, with 7 bases separating them. Germline CDR1 reads MNHEY; CDR2 reads SVGAGI. The CDR3 extends over 13 amino acids.

The CDR3 loop is CASSEGSSYNEQFF. The CDR3 DNA follows: TGTGCCAGCAGTGAGGGAAGCTCCTACAATGAGCAGTTCTTC. The V gene is TRBV2, the J gene TRBJ2-1; no clear D. Germline V CDR1 and CDR2: SNHLY, FYNNEI. V dropped 3 bases and J dropped 0 bases, with 6 bases sitting between them. The CDR3 spans 14 residues.

DNA of the CDR3: TGTGCCAGTAGACGACAGGGGAACACTGAAGCTTTCTTT. This gives the protein CASRRQGNTEAFF. The V gene is TRBV19, the J gene TRBJ1-1; 7 positions match TRBD1. CDR1 LNHDA and CDR2 SQIVND come from the germline V gene (reference sequence). CDR3 size: 13 residues. V lost 6 bases and J lost 1; bases outside the gene matches: 2.

This clone turned up a few times. The chain combines TRBV5-1 with TRBJ1-1, with unresolved D. The V gene's germline CDR1 is SGHRS and CDR2 YFSETQ. The V end lost 0 bases, the J end lost 1 base, and 4 bases lay between the germline ends. The CDR3 length is 13 residues. The CDR3 DNA sequence: TGCGCCAGCAGCTTGGTGAGGAACACTGAAGCTTTCTTT. Translated: CASSLVRNTEAFF.

The chain's CDR3 is CASSSPFIGTGWTTGELFF. The DNA of the CDR3 is TGTGCCAGCAGCTCTCCCTTTATTGGGACAGGGTGGACCACCGGGGAGCTGTTTTTT. V and J are TRBV7-8 and TRBJ2-2; 9 positions match TRBD1. Looked up from germline, CDR1 is SGHVS and CDR2 is FQNEAQ. Unmatched junction bases numbered 16, after V lost 4 bases and J lost 4 bases. This CDR3 region has 19 residues.